The 8 T cell receptor beta chains below all came from one sample that was sequenced in a study of Ad26.COV2.S vaccination and SARS-CoV-2 variants. Specified treatment: some 20 received Ad26.COV2.S at low or high dose, single or two shots; five or six received placebo; per-sample allocation not given. Samples analyzed were those drawn on day 63 after the first vaccine or placebo injection. This table comes from immunoSEQ multiplex PCR, and its TCRdb copy is limited to in-frame clones, with some not included. The sample comprises roughly 400,000 clones, roughly 90% of which are singletons, and about 1.7% rests with the top ten. The specimen was peripheral blood, collected in a trial of Ad26.COV2.S vaccine versus placebo. These receptors were taken from a person between 18 and 65 years old who received the Ad26.COV2.S COVID-19 vaccine or a placebo.

The chain combines TRBV6-5 with TRBJ1-2; D gene ambiguous. Germline loops: CDR1 MNHEY, CDR2 SVGAGI. The CDR3 extends over 13 amino acids. V was trimmed by 6 bases and J by 8 bases, leaving 16 bases between them. CDR3 DNA: TGTGCCAGCAGCCTCTCGGACGCGAAAGGCTACACCTTC. Amino acid sequence: CASSLSDAKGYTF.

This chain uses TRBV7-2 with TRBJ1-3; no definite D call. This CDR3 comprises 15 residues. Trimming shortened V by 1 base and J by 4 bases, and 11 bases separated the two germline ends. Germline V CDR1 and CDR2: SGHTA, FQGNSA. This CDR3 reads CASSLDLGSGNTIYF. The CDR3, as DNA: TGTGCCAGCAGCTTAGATTTGGGTTCGGGAAACACCATATATTTT.

The CDR3: CASSFLGLAEDTQYF. DNA of the CDR3: TGTGCCAGCAGCTTCCTGGGACTAGCGGAAGATACGCAGTATTTT. The chain recombines TRBV7-2 with TRBJ2-3; TRBD2 aligns across 11 bases. Germline V gene data show CDR1 as SGHTA and CDR2 as FQGNSA. V lost 3 bases and J lost 5; bases outside the gene matches: 4. This CDR3 is 15 amino acids long.

This chain joins TRBV27 and TRBJ1-2; D possibly corresponds to TRBD1 (6 bases). There are 15 residues in the CDR3. Per the germline V gene, CDR1 is MNHEY and CDR2 is SMNVEV (reference sequence). The ends were cut back, 5 bases at V and 4 bases at J, with 17 bases in the middle. The CDR3 bases are TGTGCCAGCAGTACGCGCGGACAGCTCCTCTATGGCTACACCTTC. Encoded protein: CASSTRGQLLYGYTF.

The V call is TRBV10-2, the J call TRBJ2-1; a weak D match, TRBD2 (6 bases). The CDR3 sequence is 12 residues long. Germline values: CDR1 WSHSY, CDR2 SAAADI. The germline V and J ends were trimmed by 6 bases and 9 bases, with 12 bases remaining between them. CDR3 sequence: CASSPLGGEQFF. In DNA form, the CDR3 reads TGCGCCAGCAGCCCTCTGGGGGGTGAGCAGTTCTTC.

This clone was seen a single time. The V gene is TRBV7-2, the J gene TRBJ2-3; 12 positions agree with TRBD2. CDR3 length: 17 residues. Germline assignment: CDR1 SGHTA and CDR2 FQGNSA. V lost 5 bases, J lost 6 bases, and 12 bases stayed unmatched. The CDR3 reads CASSLPLAGGSLDTQYF. CDR3 sequence (DNA): TGTGCCAGCAGCCTCCCCCTAGCGGGGGGGAGTTTGGATACGCAGTATTTT.

The chain has TRBV5-1 and TRBJ2-1, with D maybe TRBD2 (6 bases). Germline loops: CDR1 SGHRS, CDR2 YFSETQ. There are 14 residues in the CDR3. V lost 2 bases, J lost 5 bases, and 11 bases lay in between. The CDR3 is CASSFWGVNNEQFF. For the CDR3, the DNA is TGCGCCAGCAGCTTTTGGGGGGTAAACAATGAGCAGTTCTTC.

This chain joins TRBV10-2 and TRBJ1-1; a weak D match, TRBD1 (5 bases). Germline lookup yields CDR1 WSHSY and CDR2 SAAADI. Trimming removed 3 bases from V and 1 base from J, with 12 bases in between. The CDR3 has 15 residues. The CDR3 region is CASSDRGTGNTEAFF. Written as DNA, the CDR3 is TGCGCCAGCAGTGATAGAGGGACGGGGAACACTGAAGCTTTCTTT.